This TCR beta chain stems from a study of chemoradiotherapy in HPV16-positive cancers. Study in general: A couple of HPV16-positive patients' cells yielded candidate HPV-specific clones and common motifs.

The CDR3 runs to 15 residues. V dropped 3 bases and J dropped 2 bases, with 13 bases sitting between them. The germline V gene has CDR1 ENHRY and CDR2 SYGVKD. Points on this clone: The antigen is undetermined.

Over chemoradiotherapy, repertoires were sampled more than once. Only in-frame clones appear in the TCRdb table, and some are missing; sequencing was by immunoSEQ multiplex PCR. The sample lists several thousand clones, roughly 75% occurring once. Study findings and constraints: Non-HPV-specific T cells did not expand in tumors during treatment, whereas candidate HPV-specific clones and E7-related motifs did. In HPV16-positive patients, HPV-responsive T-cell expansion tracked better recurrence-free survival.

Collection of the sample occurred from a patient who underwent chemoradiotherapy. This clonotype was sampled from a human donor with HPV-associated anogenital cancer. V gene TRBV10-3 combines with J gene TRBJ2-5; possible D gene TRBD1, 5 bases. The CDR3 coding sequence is TGTGCCATCAGTGACACGACAGTTCCACAAGAGACCCAGTACTTC. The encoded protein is CAISDTTVPQETQYF.